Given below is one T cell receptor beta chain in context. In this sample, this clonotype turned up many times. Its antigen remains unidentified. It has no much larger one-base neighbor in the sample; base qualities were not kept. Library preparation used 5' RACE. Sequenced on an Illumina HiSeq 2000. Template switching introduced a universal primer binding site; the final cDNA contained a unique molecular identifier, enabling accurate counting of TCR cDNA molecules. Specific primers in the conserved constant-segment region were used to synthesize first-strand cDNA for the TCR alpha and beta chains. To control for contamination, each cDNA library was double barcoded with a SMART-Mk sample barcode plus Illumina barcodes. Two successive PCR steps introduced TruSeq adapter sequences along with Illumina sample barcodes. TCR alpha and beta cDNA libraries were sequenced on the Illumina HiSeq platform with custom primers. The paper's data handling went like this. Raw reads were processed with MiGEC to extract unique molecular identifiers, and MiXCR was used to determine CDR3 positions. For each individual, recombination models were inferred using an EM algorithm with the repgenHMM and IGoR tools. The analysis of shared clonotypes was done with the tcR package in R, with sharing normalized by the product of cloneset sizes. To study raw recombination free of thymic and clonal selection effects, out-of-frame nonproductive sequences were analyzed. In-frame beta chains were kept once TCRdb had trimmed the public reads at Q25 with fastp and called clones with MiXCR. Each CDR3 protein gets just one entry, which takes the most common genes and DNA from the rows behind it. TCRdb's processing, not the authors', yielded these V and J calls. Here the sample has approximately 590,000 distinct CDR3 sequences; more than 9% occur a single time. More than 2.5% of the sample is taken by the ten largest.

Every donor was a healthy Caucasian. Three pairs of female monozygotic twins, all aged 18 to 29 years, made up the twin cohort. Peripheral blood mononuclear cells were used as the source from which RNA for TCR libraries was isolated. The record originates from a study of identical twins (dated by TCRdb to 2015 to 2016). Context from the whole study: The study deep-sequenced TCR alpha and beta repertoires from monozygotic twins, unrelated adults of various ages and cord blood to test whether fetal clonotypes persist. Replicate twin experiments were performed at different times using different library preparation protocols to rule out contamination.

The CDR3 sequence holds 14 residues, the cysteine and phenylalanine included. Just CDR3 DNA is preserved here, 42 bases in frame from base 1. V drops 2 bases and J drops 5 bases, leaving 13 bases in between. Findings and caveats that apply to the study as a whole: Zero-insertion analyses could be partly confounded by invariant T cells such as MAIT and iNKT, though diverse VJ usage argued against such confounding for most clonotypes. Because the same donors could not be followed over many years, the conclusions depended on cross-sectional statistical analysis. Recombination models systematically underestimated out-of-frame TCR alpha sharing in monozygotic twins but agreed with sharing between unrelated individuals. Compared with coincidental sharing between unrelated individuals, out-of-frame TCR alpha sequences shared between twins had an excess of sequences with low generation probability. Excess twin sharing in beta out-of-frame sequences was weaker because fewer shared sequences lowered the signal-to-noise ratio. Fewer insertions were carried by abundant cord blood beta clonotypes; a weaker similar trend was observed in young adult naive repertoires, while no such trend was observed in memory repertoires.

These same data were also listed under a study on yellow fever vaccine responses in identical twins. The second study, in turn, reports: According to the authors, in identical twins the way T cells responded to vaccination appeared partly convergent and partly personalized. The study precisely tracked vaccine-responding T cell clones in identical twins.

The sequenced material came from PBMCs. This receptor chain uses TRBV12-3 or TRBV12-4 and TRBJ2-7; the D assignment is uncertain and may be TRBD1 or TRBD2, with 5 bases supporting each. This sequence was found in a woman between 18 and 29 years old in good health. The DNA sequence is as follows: TGTGCCAGCAGTTTACGAGGCCAGGGAGACGAGCAGTACTTC. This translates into CASSLRGQGDEQYF.